Below are 32 T cell receptor beta chains sequenced from a single sample in a study of blood T cell repertoires in COVID-19. This table comes from immunoSEQ multiplex PCR, and its TCRdb copy is limited to in-frame clones, with some not included. The sample consists of a few hundred thousand clones, 90% of them appearing once. Material for sequencing was PBMCs or T cells enriched from blood (not recorded which). Receptors were obtained from a man aged 25 to 45 who had been exposed to COVID-19.

The chain is built from TRBV21-1 and TRBJ1-1; the D segment call TRBD1 is taken from the table without a DNA check. TRBV21-1 corresponds to a pseudogene. This CDR3 is built from 19 residues. The CDR3 protein is CASSFRRDRGFLHDTEAFF. As DNA, the CDR3 is TGTGCCAGCAGCTTCCGGCGAGACAGGGGCTTTTTGCATGACACTGAAGCTTTCTTT.

This chain connects TRBV6-1 to TRBJ2-3; the D gene is possibly TRBD1 (5 bases). CDR3 length: 15 residues. Germline CDR1 is MNHNS and CDR2 is SASEGT. Deletions cut 3 bases from V and 6 bases from J, with 16 bases between. The CDR3 DNA is TGTGCCAGCAGTGAGAGAGGAGAAGGGGTCGATACGCAGTATTTT. As protein: CASSERGEGVDTQYF.

The chain links TRBV4-1 to TRBJ1-2, with a weak D call TRBD1 (5 bases). CDR1 and CDR2 (germline): MGHRA, YSYEKL. The CDR3 consists of 15 residues. The V gene lost 5 bases and the J gene lost 7 bases, with 20 bases spanning the gap. The chain's CDR3 is CASSWGVGRKGGYTF. The CDR3 DNA reads TGCGCCAGCAGCTGGGGGGTTGGGCGAAAGGGTGGCTACACCTTC.

V and J are TRBV5-1 and TRBJ1-4; TRBD1 matches at 7 bases. V shed 4 bases, J shed 7 bases, and the junction held 13 bases outside the gene matches. This CDR3 is built from 16 residues. Germline values: CDR1 SGHRS, CDR2 YFSETQ. The CDR3 region is CASSTDTGAIGEKLFF. The DNA of the CDR3 is TGCGCCAGCAGCACCGATACAGGGGCTATCGGTGAAAAACTGTTTTTT.

This clone was observed a single time. This chain connects TRBV19 to TRBJ1-1, with 7 bases aligning to TRBD1. Germline lookup yields CDR1 LNHDA and CDR2 SQIVND (reference sequence). The CDR3 is 16 amino acids. The V segment lost 3 bases and the J segment 4 bases; nucleotides outside the gene matches: 11. This CDR3 is CASSMYWRGQGTEAFF. The CDR3 region has the DNA TGTGCCAGTAGTATGTATTGGAGGGGGCAGGGCACTGAAGCTTTCTTT.

The rearrangement joins TRBV5-4 to TRBJ2-3; 10 nucleotides align to TRBD2. Germline assignment: CDR1 SGHNT and CDR2 YYREEE (reference sequence). This CDR3 has 15 residues. V gave up 1 base and J gave up 6 bases; unmatched junction bases: 5. CDR3 sequence: CASSLRASGGDTQYF. In nucleotides, the CDR3 is TGTGCCAGCAGCTTGAGGGCTAGCGGGGGCGATACGCAGTATTTT. The full variable domain, with the rest looked up from reference TRBV5-4 and TRBJ2-3, is ETGVTQSPTHLIKTRGQQVTLRCSSQSGHNTVSWYQQALGQGPQFIFQYYREEENGRGNFPPRFSGLQFPNYSSELNVNALELDDSALYLCASSLRASGGDTQYFGPGTRLTVL.

A word on this clone: The junction shows a germline mismatch at one end, possibly a read error. This chain uses TRBV11-2 with TRBJ2-7; 8 bases are a match to TRBD2. Germline values: CDR1 SGHAT, CDR2 FQNNGV. The CDR3 totals 13 residues. Here the CDR3 reads CASSLRGGYGQYF. In DNA form, the CDR3 reads TGTGCCAGCAGCTTACGGGGGGGATACGGGCAGTACTTC.

The rearrangement links TRBV5-1 to TRBJ2-1, with TRBD1 as a possible D gene (6 bases). The germline V gene has CDR1 SGHRS and CDR2 YFSETQ. V was cut by 4 bases and J by 6 bases, with 11 bases left in between. The CDR3 sequence is 13 residues long. The CDR3 protein is CASSTGTTNEQFF. CDR3 bases: TGCGCCAGCAGCACCGGGACAACCAATGAGCAGTTCTTC.

The chain employs TRBV5-1 and TRBJ2-3, with TRBD1 matching 8 bases. Germline trimming cut 1 base from V and 5 bases from J; bases unmatched to any gene: 9. Germline CDR1 reads SGHRS; CDR2 reads YFSETQ. This CDR3 comprises 16 residues. This chain's CDR3 is CASSLLSGGYGDTQYF. CDR3 coding DNA: TGCGCCAGCAGCTTGTTGTCAGGGGGCTACGGAGATACGCAGTATTTT.

At least ten counts were recorded for this clone. This rearrangement joins TRBV7-8 to TRBJ1-2, with D maybe TRBD1 (6 bases). Germline assignment: CDR1 SGHVS and CDR2 FQNEAQ. V was trimmed by 6 bases and J by 5 bases, leaving 13 bases between them. The CDR3 has 13 amino acids. This chain's CDR3 is CASSQNRDYGYTF. CDR3 in DNA: TGTGCCAGCAGTCAAAACAGGGATTATGGCTACACCTTC.

The rearrangement uses TRBV5-8 and TRBJ1-4; no clear D gene. V was pared by 0 bases and J by 8 bases, with 8 bases between. CDR1 is SGHTS, CDR2 YDEGEE, per germline. The CDR3 sequence is 13 residues long. CDR3 region: CASSLGGGEKLFF. CDR3 bases: TGTGCCAGCAGCTTGGGCGGCGGCGAAAAACTGTTTTTT.

This chain links TRBV19 with TRBJ1-5, with a possible D match to TRBD1 (5 bases). V was clipped by 6 bases and J by 2 bases, with 11 bases between them. Germline loops: CDR1 LNHDA, CDR2 SQIVND (reference sequence). CDR3 length: 14 amino acids. Written as DNA, the CDR3 is TGTGCCAGTAGGCTAAGGGGCGGCAATCAGCCCCAGCATTTT. Translation: CASRLRGGNQPQHF.

The rearrangement links TRBV11-2 to TRBJ1-4; D gene unclear. The CDR3 totals 15 residues. Between the trimmed V and J ends, which lost 1 base and 7 bases, there was a span of 13 bases. Germline V CDR1 and CDR2: SGHAT, FQNNGV. The CDR3 is CASSLGRDGSEKLFF. As DNA, the CDR3 is TGTGCCAGCAGCTTAGGACGGGATGGTAGTGAAAAACTGTTTTTT.

Here the CDR3 DNA reads TGTGCCAGCAGCTTGTCCATGAACACTGAAGCTTTCTTT. Translation: CASSLSMNTEAFF. The chain couples TRBV5-6 to TRBJ1-1; no reliable D call. Trimming cost V 1 base and J 0 bases, with 4 bases left between them. The CDR3 extends over 13 amino acids. Germline V gene lookup returns CDR1 SGHDT and CDR2 YYEEEE.

The J gene is TRBJ1-5, the V gene TRBV6-2 or TRBV6-3; D unresolved. CDR3 size: 15 residues. V lost 5 bases, J lost 2 bases, and 13 bases lay in between. CDR1 is MNHEY, CDR2 SVGEGT, per germline. The DNA for the CDR3 is TGTGCCAGCAGTCCCTCAGTTCTTGGCAATCAGCCCCAGCATTTT. Its translation is CASSPSVLGNQPQHF.

The V gene is TRBV19, the J gene TRBJ2-4; the match to TRBD1 covers 7 bases. The CDR3 covers 15 residues. Germline V gives CDR1 LNHDA, CDR2 SQIVND (reference sequence). With V trimmed by 4 bases and J by 4 bases, 7 bases remained unmatched. In DNA form, the CDR3 reads TGTGCCAGTAGTACCGTTAACAGGGGAAAAAACATTCAGTACTTC. Protein: CASSTVNRGKNIQYF.

The chain links TRBV7-2 to TRBJ2-3, with D unclear. Germline CDR1 and CDR2: SGHTA and FQGNSA. The CDR3 extends over 14 amino acids. The V and J ends lost 5 bases and 2 bases respectively, with 11 bases between them. The CDR3 reads CASSLLSSTDTQYF. The CDR3 nucleotides read TGTGCCAGCAGCCTGCTTAGCTCCACAGATACGCAGTATTTT.

This rearrangement joins TRBV15 to TRBJ2-7, with a weak D call TRBD2 (6 bases). V was trimmed by 3 bases and J by 0 bases, leaving 12 bases between them. The germline V gene has CDR1 LNHNV and CDR2 YYDKDF (reference sequence). This CDR3 has 15 residues. The DNA of the CDR3 is TGTGCCACCAGCAGGGGGGGAGACAGCTCCTACGAGCAGTACTTC. Protein sequence: CATSRGGDSSYEQYF. The variable domain in full, completed from reference TRBV15 and TRBJ2-7, reads DAMVIQNPRYQVTQFGKPVTLSCSQTLNHNVMYWYQQKSSQAPKLLFHYYDKDFNNEADTPDNFQSRRPNTSFCFLDIRSPGLGDTAMYLCATSRGGDSSYEQYFGPGTRLTVT.

The chain recombines TRBV4-1 with TRBJ2-3; possible D gene TRBD1, 6 bases. The CDR3 has 17 residues. V was trimmed by 5 bases and J by 0 bases, leaving 18 bases between them. CDR1 and CDR2 from the germline V gene are MGHRA and YSYEKL. The CDR3 region is CASSDRPGVTSTDTQYF. The CDR3 coding sequence is TGCGCCAGCAGCGATCGACCAGGGGTTACTAGCACAGATACGCAGTATTTT.

The chain is built from TRBV11-2 and TRBJ2-2; TRBD2 aligns across 8 bases. The CDR3 is made up of 14 amino acids. With V trimmed by 8 bases and J by 7 bases, 9 bases remained unmatched. Germline V gene lookup returns CDR1 SGHAT and CDR2 FQNNGV. The CDR3, as DNA: TGTGCCAGCTTCTCCGGGGGGGCCATCGGGGAGCTGTTTTTT. Translated: CASFSGGAIGELFF.

The V gene is TRBV4-2, the J gene TRBJ2-7, with a possible D match to TRBD2 (6 bases). The germline CDR1 and CDR2 sequences are LGHNA and YNFKEQ. The CDR3 sequence is 15 residues long. Trimming removed 0 bases at V and 3 bases at J, with 12 bases between. The CDR3 reads CASSQDLGGDYEQYF. The CDR3 region has the DNA TGTGCCAGCAGCCAAGATCTTGGCGGGGACTACGAGCAGTACTTC.

The rearrangement uses TRBV28 and TRBJ1-4; 10 nucleotides agree with TRBD1. CDR3 length: 16 residues. V trimming: 3 bases; J trimming: 8 bases; junction bases outside the gene matches: 9. In germline, CDR1 is MDHEN, CDR2 SYDVKM. CDR3 protein: CASSFVRTGGVEKLFF. The CDR3 DNA reads as TGTGCCAGCAGTTTTGTTCGGACAGGGGGGGTGGAAAAACTGTTTTTT.

This clone was picked up one time. The rearrangement joins TRBV27 to TRBJ1-2, with 7 bases that match TRBD1. CDR1 is MNHEY and CDR2 is SMNVEV in the germline V gene (reference sequence). There are 14 residues in the CDR3. The V segment lost 4 bases and the J segment 2 bases; nucleotides outside the gene matches: 4. The CDR3 coding sequence is TGTGCCAGCAGTTCCGCGACAGGGAACTATGGCTACACCTTC. Translation gives CASSSATGNYGYTF.

CDR3 DNA: TGTGCCAGCAGTTACACCCCCGGGACTAGCTCCTACGAGCAGTACTTC. Encoded protein: CASSYTPGTSSYEQYF. The genes are TRBV6-5 and TRBJ2-7; TRBD2 matches at 8 bases. Germline CDR1 is MNHEY and CDR2 is SVGAGI. The ends lost 2 bases at V and 0 bases at J; junction bases unmatched: 6. The CDR3 covers 16 residues.

The V gene is TRBV19, the J gene TRBJ2-1, with TRBD1 matching over 9 bases. Germline trimming cut 7 bases from V and 7 bases from J; bases unmatched to any gene: 14. This CDR3 has 16 amino acids. The germline V gene encodes CDR1 LNHDA and CDR2 SQIVND (reference sequence). The CDR3 region has the DNA TGTGCCAGTACGATCTCAGCGGGACAGGGAGGGAATGAGCAGTTCTTC. It is translated as CASTISAGQGGNEQFF.

The chain is built from TRBV14 and TRBJ2-7, with no clear D. The CDR3 covers 11 residues. The V and J ends lost 4 bases and 4 bases respectively, with 5 bases between them. Looked up from germline, CDR1 is SGHDN and CDR2 is FVKESK. The CDR3 region is CASSPQYEQYF. The CDR3 DNA reads TGTGCCAGCAGCCCCCAGTACGAGCAGTACTTC.

The chain carries TRBV11-2 and TRBJ2-1, with D perhaps TRBD1 (6 bases). This CDR3 spans 12 amino acids. With 3 bases removed from V and 12 bases from J, the gap between germline ends came to 12 bases. The germline gives CDR1 SGHAT, CDR2 FQNNGV. The CDR3 DNA follows: TGTGCCAGCAGCTTTCCAGGGGAAGGGCAGTTCTTC. As protein: CASSFPGEGQFF. The whole variable domain, filled in from reference TRBV11-2 and TRBJ2-1, reads EAGVAQSPRYKIIEKRQSVAFWCNPISGHATLYWYQQILGQGPKLLIQFQNNGVVDDSQLPKDRFSAERLKGVDSTLKIQPAKLEDSAVYLCASSFPGEGQFFGPGTRLTVL.

The chain couples TRBV6-2 or TRBV6-3 to TRBJ1-4, with D maybe TRBD1 (5 bases). CDR1 is MNHEY, CDR2 SVGEGT, per germline. The CDR3 has 15 residues. The germline V and J ends were trimmed by 0 bases and 8 bases, with 13 bases remaining between them. CDR3 residues: CASSYSMGRDEKLFF. The CDR3 DNA sequence: TGTGCCAGCAGTTACTCGATGGGGCGAGACGAAAAACTGTTTTTT.

The gene calls are TRBV7-9 and TRBJ1-6; TRBD1 might be the D (5 bases). V lost 4 bases and J 12 bases, leaving 16 bases between the germline ends. Germline V gives CDR1 SEHNR, CDR2 FQNEAQ (reference sequence). The CDR3 has 14 residues. This chain's CDR3 is CASSSPLVQGPLHF. The CDR3 region has the DNA TGTGCCAGCAGCTCCCCCCTAGTCCAGGGACCCCTCCACTTT.

This clone occurred once. The CDR3 nucleotides read TGTGCCAGCAGTTACTCGAGGAGCGGGGGCGATAGCTCCTACGAGCAGTACTTC. Protein sequence: CASSYSRSGGDSSYEQYF. This rearrangement joins TRBV6-2 or TRBV6-3 to TRBJ2-7; 8 positions match TRBD2. After removal of 0 bases from V and 0 bases from J, the junction contained 10 bases not matched to a gene. The CDR3 totals 18 residues. Germline V gene data show CDR1 as MNHEY and CDR2 as SVGEGT.

The chain recombines TRBV20-1 with TRBJ2-3, with 9 bases identical to TRBD2. The V segment lost 3 bases and the J segment 5 bases; nucleotides outside the gene matches: 9. CDR3 length equals 15 residues. Germline values: CDR1 DFQATT, CDR2 SNEGSKA (reference sequence). CDR3 DNA sequence: TGCAGTGCTAGTTCGGGGATTAGCGGGGGAGATACGCAGTATTTT. It encodes CSASSGISGGDTQYF.

This chain links TRBV25-1 with TRBJ1-1; 8 bases are a match to TRBD1. The CDR3 runs 13 residues. Germline lookup yields CDR1 MGHDK and CDR2 SYGVNS. Trimming cost V 6 bases and J 4 bases; bases outside gene matches: 4. The CDR3 region has the DNA TGTGCCAGCAGGCAGGGGGCGGGCACTGAAGCTTTCTTT. Translating gives CASRQGAGTEAFF.